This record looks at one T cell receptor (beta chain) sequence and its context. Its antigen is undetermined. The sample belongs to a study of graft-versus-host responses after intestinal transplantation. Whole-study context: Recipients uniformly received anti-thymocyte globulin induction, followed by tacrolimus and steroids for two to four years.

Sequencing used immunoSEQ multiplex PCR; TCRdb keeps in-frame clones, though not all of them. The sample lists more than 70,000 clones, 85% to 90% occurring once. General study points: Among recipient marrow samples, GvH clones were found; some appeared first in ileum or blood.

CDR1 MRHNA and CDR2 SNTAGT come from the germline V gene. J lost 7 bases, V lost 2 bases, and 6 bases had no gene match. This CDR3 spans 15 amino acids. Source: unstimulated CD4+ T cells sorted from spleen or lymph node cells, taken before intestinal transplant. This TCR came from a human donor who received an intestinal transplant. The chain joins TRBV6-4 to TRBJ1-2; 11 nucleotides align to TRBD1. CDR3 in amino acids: CASSDPGQGAGGYTF. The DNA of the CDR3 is TGTGCCAGCAGTGACCCCGGACAGGGGGCCGGTGGCTACACCTTC.